This T cell receptor (beta chain) was identified in a study of human T cells and chemical hapten exposure (dated by TCRdb to the early 2020s). For the study in its entirety: For sensitization, 2% DPC in acetone was applied to a 2 cm by 2 cm area of upper inner arm skin. Peripheral blood TCR repertoire changes were tracked in vivo in alopecia patients during primary and secondary sensitization to the hapten diphenylcyclopropenone (DPC). For TCR sequencing, blood came from twenty-nine alopecia patients at anywhere from one to four time points (pre-sensitization, 2, 6 and 24 weeks). Patch tests used Finn chambers with 0.01% DPC on the upper back, scored after 6 days by International Contact Dermatitis Research Group standards. The libraries were sequenced as a pool, and the TCR yield per sample differed mostly because of small variations in library volumes within the pool. Blood was sampled from patients pre-sensitization (week 0) and at 2, 6 and about 24 weeks after DPC sensitization. Alopecia areata with under or over 50% scalp involvement, alopecia totalis and alopecia universalis were represented in the patient cohort, which was mostly female. Patients additionally received weekly therapeutic DPC doses to the scalp throughout the approximately 25-week study period. Overall results and qualifications from the work: Repeated subsampling changed both the strength of the expansion versus patch-test correlation and the threshold at which that correlation became significant. A positive correlation was found between the number of PT1 expanded TCRs and patch test score, with significance reached at thresholds 8, 16 and 32 but not 4. All patients had alopecia, a presumed autoimmune disease, so their immune response might differ from that of healthy individuals. No change with DPC sensitization was found in the number of TCRs above 1 in 1000 frequency, and no evidence of global repertoire structure alterations was found. Significantly more large CDR3 similarity clusters were formed by expanded TCRs than by pre-sensitization or healthy control sets, consistent with antigen-driven responses.

The label giving this sample's time point can be read as: patch test 2, 6 weeks after DPC sensitization. The treatment or condition label corresponds to: therapeutic diphenylcyclopropenone sensitization with weekly scalp DPC. Blood at each patch-test visit was drawn before the patch test was applied. To be eligible, patients had to be aged 18 to 70, diagnosed with alopecia and judged suitable for DPC therapy, while pregnant patients were excluded. Total RNA was extracted from unfractionated whole blood that had been collected in Tempus Blood RNA tubes. With regard to this clonotype: This receptor's antigen is unknown. Base qualities are not recorded, but no much larger clone differs from it by a single base.

Taken from the germline V gene, the CDR1 and CDR2 loops are SQVTM and ANQGSEA. There are 15 amino acids in the CDR3, from cysteine to phenylalanine inclusive. Only the CDR3 part of the read is kept: 45 bases, read in frame from the first base. V trim: 3 bases; J trim: 7 bases; unmatched bases: 11. Library creation used RACE. The listed sequencing device is NextSeq 500. Library preparation attached unique molecular identifiers to individual cDNA molecules for quantitative, reproducible TCR counting. From each blood RNA sample, both TCR alpha and TCR beta chains were sequenced. On the study's bioinformatics: Samples had a median of roughly 100,000 TCRs, with a range from about 20,000 to 690,600. V, J and CDR3 annotation of the TCR reads was carried out using the Decombinator software suite. To make PS versus PT1 abundance plots, every sample was subsampled to the same number of TCRs (28,000). TCRs were defined as expanded if absent before sensitization and observed at least eight times at the 2-week time point. The public reads were reanalyzed by TCRdb: fastp trimming at Q25, MiXCR alignment, in-frame beta chains only. Rows are combined by CDR3 protein, so each entry shows the most common genes and DNA. TCRdb's processing, not the authors' own work, is the source of the V and J calls. In all, the sample holds tens of thousands of distinct CDR3 sequences, and 8.5% of those were seen once. The top ten hold around 3.6% of the sample.

This receptor was taken from a woman between 50 and 59 years old with alopecia areata. Some clones in this sample may be carry-over from other donors' samples. Here the sequenced sample was whole blood, taken in connection with sensitization to the hapten diphenylcyclopropenone (DPC). The chain is encoded by TRBV29-1 joined to TRBJ2-3; TRBD2 matches 9 bases in the middle. The sequenced DNA: TGCAGCGTTGAGTCGGCTAGCGGGGTTGGGAATACGCAGTATTTT. This gives the protein CSVESASGVGNTQYF.